The clone carrying this TCR beta chain occurred a few times. At one boundary the junction diverges from the germline segment, which might be a read error. This sample is part of a study of blood T cell repertoires in COVID-19. The overall study: Samples of COVID-19 (acute and convalescent) were obtained from the United States, Italy and Spain. Sample material is recorded as cDNA or gDNA derived from T cells, B-cell-depleted T cells, or PBMCs.

The CDR3 consists of 13 residues. Germline values: CDR1 MNHNS, CDR2 SASEGT. Study processing details: Reference gene primer amplification gave nucleated cell count estimates. Sequenced by immunoSEQ multiplex PCR; TCRdb stores in-frame clones only, minus some. V, J and clone size derive from that table, while D and trimming were established from the DNA sequence. The profile shows about 130,000 clones, 81% of them singletons. The V gene is TRBV6-1, the J gene TRBJ2-1; 8 bases map to TRBD2. Sequencing used peripheral blood. The clonotype was recovered from a woman aged 60-75 years with active or convalescent COVID-19. The CDR3 loop is CASTESGGDEQFF. The CDR3 bases are TGTGCCAGCACTGAAAGCGGGGGCGATGAGCAGTTCTTC.